In this sample, the clone carrying this T cell receptor beta chain turned up many times. This specimen comes from a study of blood T cells in healthy people across ages. In the study overall: Per every two T cells, about one barcoded beta molecule was captured by template switching.

V lost 0 bases to trimming and J lost 0 bases; unmatched junction nucleotides: 4. Germline CDR1 and CDR2: SGDLS and YYNGEE. The CDR3 runs 16 residues. The authors ran a second PCR of roughly 6 to 12 cycles using a sample-barcoded 5' primer and a J-beta primer mix. Each cDNA molecule was tagged by a template-switch adaptor with 12 random nucleotides. TCRdb reprocessed the 5' RACE reads via MiXCR and lists one record per CDR3 protein. Of about 700,000 distinct CDR3 sequences listed, about 30% were seen once; the top ten hold 15%. Staff drew 9 to 10 milliliters of peripheral blood from each donor. RNA extraction gave at least 5 micrograms of total RNA per sample.

The sequenced sample consisted of blood. This chain uses TRBV9 with TRBJ2-3, with TRBD2 matching 7 bases. The source of this sequence is a woman older than 75 in good health. Written as DNA, the CDR3 is TGTGCCAGCAGCGTAGTCCCGGGGGGTAGCACAGATACGCAGTATTTT. Amino acids: CASSVVPGGSTDTQYF. The entire variable domain, with the rest obtained from reference TRBV9 and TRBJ2-3, is as follows: DSGVTQTPKHLITATGQRVTLRCSPRSGDLSVYWYQQSLDQGLQFLIQYYNGEERAKGNILERFSAQQFPDLHSELNLSSLELGDSALYFCASSVVPGGSTDTQYFGPGTRLTVL.